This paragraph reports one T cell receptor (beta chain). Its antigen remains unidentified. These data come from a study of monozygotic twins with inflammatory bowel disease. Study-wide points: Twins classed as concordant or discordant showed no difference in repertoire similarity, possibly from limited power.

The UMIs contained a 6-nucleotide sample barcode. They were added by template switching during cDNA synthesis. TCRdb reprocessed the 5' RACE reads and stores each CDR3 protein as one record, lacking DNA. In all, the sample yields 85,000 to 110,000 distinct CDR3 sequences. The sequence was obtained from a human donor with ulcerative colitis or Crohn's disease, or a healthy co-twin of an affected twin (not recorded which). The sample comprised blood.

This CDR3 is CSVSGQGYEQYF. The chain uses TRBV20-1 and TRBJ2-7; TCRdb calls TRBD1, which cannot be checked without DNA. CDR1 DFQATT and CDR2 SNEGSKA come from the germline V gene (reference sequence). The CDR3 covers 12 residues.